This TCR beta chain was sequenced in a study of blood T cell repertoires in COVID-19. Overall study: From the United States, Italy and Spain came samples of acute and convalescent COVID-19. In each case, the material was cDNA or gDNA derived from T cells, B-cell-depleted T cells, or PBMCs.

CDR1 MDHEN and CDR2 SYDVKM come from the germline V gene. Trimming left V 2 bases short and J 11 bases short, with 19 bases between. CDR3 length: 15 amino acids. Authors' analysis steps: Researchers report that nucleated cell counts were estimated from reference gene primer amplification. Sequencing was performed with immunoSEQ multiplex PCR; in TCRdb, only in-frame clones are kept and a portion is missing. V, J and clone size derive from that table, while D and trimming were established from the DNA sequence. Seen here are about 40,000 clones, about 88% observed once, and the top ten hold about 10%.

This TCR came from a man aged 55 to 70 with active COVID-19. The sample taken for sequencing was peripheral blood. The chain is built from TRBV28 and TRBJ1-5, with D hard to call. Here the CDR3 DNA reads TGTGCCAGCAGTTTAATTAGGGAGGTGGGATCGGCCCAGCATTTT. This translates into CASSLIREVGSAQHF.